The clone carrying this T cell receptor (beta chain) was detected ten times or more. The antigen remains unidentified. V lost 0 bases and J lost 0, with 10 bases in between. Per germline, CDR1 SQVTM and CDR2 ANQGSEA. The CDR3 spans 15 residues. Then a second PCR, running about 6 to 11 cycles, was carried out with a sample-barcoded 5' primer and a J-beta primer mix. The study obtained at least 3 million CDR3-containing paired-end reads from every sample. From the 5' RACE reads, TCRdb called clonotypes with MiXCR, one entry per CDR3 protein. The table shows about 640,000 distinct CDR3 sequences, with approximately 30% occurring only once. The data belong to a study of blood T cells in healthy people across ages. General study findings and limits: Total diversity from one million sequenced T cells was likely underestimated. Donor CMV status, an unknown factor, possibly confounded changes in expanded clonotypes.

The J gene is TRBJ2-3, the V gene TRBV29-1, with D hard to call. Specimen: blood. The sequence came from a woman older than 75 in good health. CDR3 loop: CSVEDPQPSTDTQYF. CDR3 coding DNA: TGCAGCGTTGAAGATCCCCAACCCAGCACAGATACGCAGTATTTT.